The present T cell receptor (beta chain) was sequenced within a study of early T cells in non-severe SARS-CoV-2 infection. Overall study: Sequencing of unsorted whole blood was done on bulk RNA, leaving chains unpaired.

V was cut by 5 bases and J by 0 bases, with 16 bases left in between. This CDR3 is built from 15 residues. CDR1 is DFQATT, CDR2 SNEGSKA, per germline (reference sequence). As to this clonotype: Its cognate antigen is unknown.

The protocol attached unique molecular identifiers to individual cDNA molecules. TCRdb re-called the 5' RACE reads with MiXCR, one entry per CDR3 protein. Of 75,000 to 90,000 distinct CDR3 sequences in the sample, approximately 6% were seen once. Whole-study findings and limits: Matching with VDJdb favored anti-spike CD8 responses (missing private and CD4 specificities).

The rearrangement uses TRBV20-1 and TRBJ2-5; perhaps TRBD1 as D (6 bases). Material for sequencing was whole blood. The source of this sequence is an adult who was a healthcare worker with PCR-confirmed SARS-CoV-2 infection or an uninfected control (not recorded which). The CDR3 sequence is CSAYRDTNYQETQYF. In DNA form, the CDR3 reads TGCAGTGCTTACCGGGACACCAATTACCAAGAGACCCAGTACTTC.